This TCR beta chain was profiled in a study of cytomegalovirus exposure and HLA in healthy donors (dated by TCRdb to about 2017). Concerning the study at large: According to an earlier analysis of a few hundred of the donors, some 180 million T cells yielded 117 million unique TCR beta sequences and about 300 Gb of sequence data. A separate validation cohort of about 110 different subjects was used in addition to the approximately 610-subject first cohort. HLA typing covered class I and class II loci at four-digit resolution. On average, 235,054 unique TCR beta nucleotide sequences were sequenced per donor among some 420 genotyped donors of the cohort, with roughly 20% of those sequences being non-productive. The aim of the study was to test whether cataloging public T cell receptors could identify signatures of past pathogen exposure. In the later analysis, no new phenotypic data were used to find candidate immune exposures; instead, reliance was placed on TCR beta sequences and their occurrence across donors. An earlier analysis of approximately 580 of the donors used high-throughput TCR beta sequencing to judge whether each TCR beta V gene segment behaved as functional or pseudogenic. A later analysis re-examined previously published TCR beta repertoires from around 670 donors and added high-resolution HLA genotyping to investigate patterns of TCR occurrence. All discovery cohort repertoires had been generated on a single sequencing platform. Of the 300 to 500 genotyped donors, roughly 76% were placed in the genetic ancestry cluster associated with self-reported Caucasian donors. Alongside the repertoire data, information on donor age, sex, ethnicity and CMV serostatus was compiled. Typing coverage varied by locus: roughly 620-640 donors for A, B, C, DRB1 and DQB1; around 560 for DQA1; 600 to 610 for DPA1; some 470 for DPB1. The study combined high-throughput TCR immunosequencing, statistical association of individual TCRs with disease status, and machine learning to predict cytomegalovirus infection status. Roughly five DR-DQ haplotypes were handled as single units for association and clustering because linkage in the cohort was strong. A later genetic analysis used genome-wide SNP genotypes for about three fifths of the 666 donors, treating that subset as a discovery cohort. The study used immunosequencing to profile the T cell repertoires of approximately 630 subjects and linked those repertoires to cytomegalovirus serostatus. An early release covering approximately 600 HLA-typed donors comprised about 300 gigabases of sequencing data and around 86 million unique TCR sequences.

The cohort was made up of roughly 670 healthy bone marrow donors. At the time of sampling, all cohort members were nominally healthy, though unrecorded immune exposures were likely present. The donor was CMV seronegative and was included in the group of a few hundred seronegative cohort members. A peripheral blood sample was collected from each donor, and TCR beta sequencing was performed on peripheral blood mononuclear cells. The Qiagen DNeasy Blood Extraction Kit was used to extract genomic DNA from the blood cell samples. This clone came up a few times. Its antigen remains unidentified. No quality values exist for individual bases; no much larger clone is one base distant. The germline V gene (reference sequence) yields LNHDA for CDR1 and SQIVND for CDR2. There are 17 amino acids in the CDR3, from cysteine to phenylalanine inclusive. Only the CDR3 DNA is retained, 51 bases long and in frame from the first base. The germline ends are 12 bases apart after V is trimmed by 0 bases and J by 0 bases.

Overall study results and their limits: In the study, 164 TCR beta chains were listed as associated with cytomegalovirus. A further reported finding was that TCR beta sequences accurately predicted the HLA-A and HLA-B alleles for most subjects in the first cohort. In vitro tests confirmed that a few of the cytomegalovirus-associated TCR beta chains recognize cytomegalovirus antigens. Most TCR sequences were observed very rarely across donors, whereas some public TCRs were present in many individuals. Roughly uniform sequencing depth across donors was assumed in presence/absence analyses, although this assumption may not hold. A later analysis found that HLA-associated TCR beta chains were more clonally expanded and had lower generation probabilities than equally common non-associated chains. A later analysis found that most CMV-associated TCR beta chains appeared HLA-restricted, with HLA associations seemingly driven largely by CMV exposure. In a later analysis, TCR association rates were found to vary across HLA loci, with the most associated TCRs seen for DRB1 alleles and the fewest for HLA-C alleles. In this cohort, only TCR beta chains were sequenced, and detectable features were limited by the absence of alpha or paired-chain data. Correlated functional status among segregating V segments might reflect linkage disequilibrium, but an unknown experimental factor could not be ruled out. According to the authors, the approach could potentially be generalized to other disease states and immunological phenotypes. Specific HLA alleles were associated with 15,000 to 20,000 TCR beta sequences at a false discovery rate of 0.05 in a later analysis. According to a later genetic analysis, donors in an Asian-associated ancestry cluster had fewer N-insertions in productive TCRs than the approximately 690-donor mean. The sequencing pipeline was judged likely to have produced a cluster of highly shared sequence variants as a technical artifact. Because counts were too low, about 18 rarely observed V segments, including chromosome 9 orphons, were left out of the earlier analysis of approximately 500 of the donors. HLA typing was unavailable for some donors at each locus, so association tests used only the typed subset. Some IMGT-functional V segments, including TRBV6-2 and TRBV6-3, could not be told apart with the 87-base-pair reads, so those segments were excluded. The only immune exposure information available for the cohort was CMV serostatus. A later genetic analysis associated a missense DCLRE1C variant with V-gene and J-gene trimming of TCR beta chains, and an independent cohort replicated the association. When HLA alleles, especially DR and DQ, strongly co-occurred, attributing TCR associations to individual alleles was difficult. Broadly in line with IMGT annotations, most TCR beta V segments showed up in productive rearrangements about 87% or about 30% of the time in an earlier analysis of roughly 590 of the donors. According to a later analysis, parvovirus B19, influenza, CMV and Epstein-Barr virus appeared linked to several top co-occurrence clusters. In both the original and validation cohorts, the classifier was reported to diagnose cytomegalovirus status with high specificity and sensitivity.

Library preparation was by the immunoSEQ multiplex PCR assay. The multiplex PCR relied on a mix of 60 forward primers for TCR Vbeta segments and 13 reverse primers for TCR Jbeta segments. A multiplex PCR assay on genomic DNA amplified the CDR3 region of rearranged TCR beta genes. The Illumina HiSeq System was used to sequence the amplified TCR beta libraries as 87-base-pair reads. The paper's processing steps were these. Across the 600 to 700 repertoires, a later analysis counted about 81 million unique TCR beta chains, roughly 11 million of which were shared by at least two donors. Raw reads were error-corrected and collapsed into unique sequences by a nearest-neighbor algorithm in which closely related sequences were merged to remove PCR and sequencing errors. CDR3 sequences were aligned to IMGT reference sequences to assign V, D and J gene segments. Each retained sequence needed at least a six-nucleotide match to both a V gene segment and a J gene segment. A rearrangement counted as productive if the CDR3 had no stop codons and remained in frame with V and J, and every other rearrangement counted as non-productive. CDR3 was defined according to IMGT convention as the region running from the second conserved V-encoded cysteine to the conserved J-encoded phenylalanine. Sequences without an unambiguous match to a single V gene segment were excluded from the earlier analysis of 500 to 700 of the donors. In an earlier analysis of approximately 610 of the donors, V segments were called functional above 56.7% productive rearrangements and were called segregating when the between-donor standard deviation exceeded 5%. A statistical classification framework was built to diagnose cytomegalovirus status from the catalog of TCR beta chain sequences. V and J gene assignment, in a later analysis, came from comparing TCR nucleotide sequences with IMGT/GENE-DB human TR gene sequences. Using the TCRdist pipeline, a later analysis assigned CDR3 sequences along with most-parsimonious VDJ recombination scenarios. A later analysis defined each TCR beta chain by its CDR3 amino acid sequence plus V-gene family, and excluded reads lacking a unique V-gene family. In a later analysis, 500 to 650 highly shared, low-generation-probability nucleotide sequences were removed to address suspected cross-contamination and a sequencing artifact. In a later analysis, a clonal expansion index for each public chain was calculated from normalized within-repertoire ranks of inferred template counts. In a later analysis, generation probabilities were computed with a VDJ recombination model fitted to out-of-frame rearrangements, and the resulting probabilities were checked against IGoR. Hypergeometric tests were used in a later analysis to score TCR-TCR, TCR-HLA and TCR-CMV co-occurrence, with a repertoire-size bias correction applied to the TCR pairs. A later analysis estimated false discovery rates by permuting HLA or CMV assignments 20 times. In a later analysis, co-occurring TCRs were grouped using DBSCAN, with TCRdist sequence similarity added in when clustering inside HLA-allele-positive subsets. For co-occurrence clustering, repertoires with fewer than 30,000 or more than 120,000 public chains were excluded, along with a handful of repertoires with anomalous nucleotide sharing. TCRdb re-hosts the immuneACCESS table, in-frame sequences only. Its copies lack some clones; in the studies checked, an unresolved V gene accounts for under half of them, and the cause for the rest is not known. V and J calls and clone size are copied from that table; D and trimming were computed from the DNA. Within this sample are about 140,000 clones, with around 57% of them counted one time only. Clones ranked in the top ten supply roughly 1.9% of the sample.

Material for sequencing was PBMCs. This chain joins TRBV19 to TRBJ1-3, with the D gene uncertain. This TCR was recovered from a male donor in good health and CMV-seronegative. The encoded CDR3 is CASSIEGRISSGNTIYF. The base sequence is TGTGCCAGTAGTATAGAGGGGAGAATCAGCTCTGGAAACACCATATATTTT.